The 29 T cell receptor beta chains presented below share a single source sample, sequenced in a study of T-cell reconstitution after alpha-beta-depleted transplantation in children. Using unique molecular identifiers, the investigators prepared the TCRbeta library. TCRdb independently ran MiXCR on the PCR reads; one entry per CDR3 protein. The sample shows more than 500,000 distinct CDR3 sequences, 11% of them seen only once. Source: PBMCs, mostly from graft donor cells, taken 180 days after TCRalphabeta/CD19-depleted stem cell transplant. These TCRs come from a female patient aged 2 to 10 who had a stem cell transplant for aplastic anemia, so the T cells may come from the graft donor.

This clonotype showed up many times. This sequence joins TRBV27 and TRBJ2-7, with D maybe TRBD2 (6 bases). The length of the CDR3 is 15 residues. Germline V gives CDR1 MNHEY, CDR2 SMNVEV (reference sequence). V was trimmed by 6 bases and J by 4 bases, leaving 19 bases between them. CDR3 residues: CASSSTSRRVYEQYF. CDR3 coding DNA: TGTGCCAGCAGCTCAACTAGTCGGAGGGTTTACGAGCAGTACTTC.

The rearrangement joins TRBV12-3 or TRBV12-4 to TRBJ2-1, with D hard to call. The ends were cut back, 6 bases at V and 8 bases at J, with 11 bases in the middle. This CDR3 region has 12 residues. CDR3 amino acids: CASSFTGYEQFF. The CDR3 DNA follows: TGTGCCAGCAGCTTCACCGGGTATGAGCAGTTCTTC.

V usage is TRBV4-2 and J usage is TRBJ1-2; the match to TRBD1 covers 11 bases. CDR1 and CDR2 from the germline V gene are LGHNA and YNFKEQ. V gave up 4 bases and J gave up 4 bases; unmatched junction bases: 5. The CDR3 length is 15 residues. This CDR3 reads CASSPGQGAGYGYTF. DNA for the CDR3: TGTGCCAGCAGCCCTGGACAGGGGGCGGGCTATGGCTACACCTTC.

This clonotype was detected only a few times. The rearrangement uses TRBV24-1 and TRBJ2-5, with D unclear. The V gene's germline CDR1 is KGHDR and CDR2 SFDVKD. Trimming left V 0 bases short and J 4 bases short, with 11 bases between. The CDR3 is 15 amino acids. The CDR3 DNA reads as TGTGCCACCAGTGATTTGGGGCGTAAGGGAGAGACCCAGTACTTC. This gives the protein CATSDLGRKGETQYF.

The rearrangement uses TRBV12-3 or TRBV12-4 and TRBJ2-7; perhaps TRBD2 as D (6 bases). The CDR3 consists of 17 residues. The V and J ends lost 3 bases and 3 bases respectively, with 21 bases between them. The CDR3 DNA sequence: TGTGCCAGCAGTTTTTCCCCCTCTTGGCTAGCGAGCTACGAGCAGTACTTC. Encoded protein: CASSFSPSWLASYEQYF.

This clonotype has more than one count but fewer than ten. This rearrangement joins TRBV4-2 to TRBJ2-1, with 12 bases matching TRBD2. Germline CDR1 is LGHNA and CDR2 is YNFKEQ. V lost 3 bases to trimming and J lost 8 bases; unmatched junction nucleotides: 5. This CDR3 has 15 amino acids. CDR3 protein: CASSQTSGSVYEQFF. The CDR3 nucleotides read TGTGCCAGCAGCCAGACTAGCGGGAGTGTCTATGAGCAGTTCTTC.

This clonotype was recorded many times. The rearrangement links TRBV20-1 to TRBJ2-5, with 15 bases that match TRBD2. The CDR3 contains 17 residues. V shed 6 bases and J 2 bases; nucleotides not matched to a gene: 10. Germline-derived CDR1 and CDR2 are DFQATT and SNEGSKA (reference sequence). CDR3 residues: CSAAGTSGRLLQETQYF. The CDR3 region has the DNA TGCAGTGCCGCCGGGACTAGCGGGAGGCTCCTTCAAGAGACCCAGTACTTC.

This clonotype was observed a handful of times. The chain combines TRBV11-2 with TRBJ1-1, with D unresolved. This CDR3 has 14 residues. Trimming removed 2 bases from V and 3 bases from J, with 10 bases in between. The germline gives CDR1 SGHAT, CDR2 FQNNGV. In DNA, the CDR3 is TGTGCCAGCAGCTTAAATAGGGTGTACACTGAAGCTTTCTTT. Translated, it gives CASSLNRVYTEAFF.

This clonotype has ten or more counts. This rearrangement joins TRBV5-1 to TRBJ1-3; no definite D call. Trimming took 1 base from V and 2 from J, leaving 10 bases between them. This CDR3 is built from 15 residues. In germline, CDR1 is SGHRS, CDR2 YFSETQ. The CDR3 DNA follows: TGCGCCAGCAGCTTGACGACCTTAACTGGAAACACCATATATTTT. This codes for CASSLTTLTGNTIYF.

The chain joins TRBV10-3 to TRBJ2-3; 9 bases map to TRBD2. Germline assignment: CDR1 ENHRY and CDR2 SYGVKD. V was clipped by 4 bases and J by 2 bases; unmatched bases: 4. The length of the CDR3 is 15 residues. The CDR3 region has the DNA TGTGCCATCAGTGGTAGCGGGAGCCCCACAGATACGCAGTATTTT. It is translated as CAISGSGSPTDTQYF.

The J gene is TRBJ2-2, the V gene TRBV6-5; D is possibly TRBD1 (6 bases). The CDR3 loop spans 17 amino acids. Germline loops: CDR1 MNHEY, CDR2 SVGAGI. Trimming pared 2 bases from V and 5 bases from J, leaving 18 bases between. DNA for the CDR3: TGTGCCAGCAGTTACGCGTACAGGGCCCATCATACCGGGGAGCTGTTTTTT. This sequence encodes CASSYAYRAHHTGELFF.

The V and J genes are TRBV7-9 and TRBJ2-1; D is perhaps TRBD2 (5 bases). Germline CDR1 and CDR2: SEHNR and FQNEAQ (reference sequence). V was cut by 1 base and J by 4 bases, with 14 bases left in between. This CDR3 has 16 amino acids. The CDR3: CASSLVVSGGYNEQFF. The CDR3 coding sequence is TGTGCCAGCAGCTTAGTTGTCAGCGGAGGATACAATGAGCAGTTCTTC.

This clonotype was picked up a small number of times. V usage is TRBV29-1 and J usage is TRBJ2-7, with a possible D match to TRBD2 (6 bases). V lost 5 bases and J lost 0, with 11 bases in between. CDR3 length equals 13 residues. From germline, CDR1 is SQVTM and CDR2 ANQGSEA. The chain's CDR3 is CSVQGGISYEQYF. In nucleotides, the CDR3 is TGCAGCGTTCAAGGCGGGATCTCCTACGAGCAGTACTTC.

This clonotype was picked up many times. CDR3 DNA: TGTGCCAGCACTCCGGGACAGGGGGTGAATGGCTACACCTTC. The encoded protein is CASTPGQGVNGYTF. The J gene is TRBJ1-2, the V gene TRBV2; TRBD1 matches 11 bases. The length of the CDR3 is 14 residues. Germline trimming cut 7 bases from V and 6 bases from J; bases unmatched to any gene: 7. Germline values: CDR1 SNHLY, CDR2 FYNNEI.

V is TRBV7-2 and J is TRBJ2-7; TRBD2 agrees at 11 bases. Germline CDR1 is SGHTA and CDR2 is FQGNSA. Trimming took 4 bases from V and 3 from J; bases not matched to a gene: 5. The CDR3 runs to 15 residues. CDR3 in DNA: TGTGCCAGCAGCTCGGGACTAGCGGTACGCTACGAGCAGTACTTC. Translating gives CASSSGLAVRYEQYF.

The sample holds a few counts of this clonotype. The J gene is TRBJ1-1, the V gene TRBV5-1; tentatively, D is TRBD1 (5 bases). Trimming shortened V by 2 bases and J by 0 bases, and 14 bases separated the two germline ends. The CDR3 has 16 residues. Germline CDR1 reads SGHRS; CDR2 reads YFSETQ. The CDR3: CASSFVDSGLNTEAFF. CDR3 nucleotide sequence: TGCGCCAGCAGCTTCGTTGACAGCGGGTTGAACACTGAAGCTTTCTTT.

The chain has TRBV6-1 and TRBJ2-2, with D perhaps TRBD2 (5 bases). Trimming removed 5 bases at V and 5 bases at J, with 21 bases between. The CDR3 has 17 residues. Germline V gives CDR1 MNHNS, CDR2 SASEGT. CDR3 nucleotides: TGTGCCAGCAGTCGCCTGGGAGACCCCCTGCGGACCGGGGAGCTGTTTTTT. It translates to CASSRLGDPLRTGELFF.

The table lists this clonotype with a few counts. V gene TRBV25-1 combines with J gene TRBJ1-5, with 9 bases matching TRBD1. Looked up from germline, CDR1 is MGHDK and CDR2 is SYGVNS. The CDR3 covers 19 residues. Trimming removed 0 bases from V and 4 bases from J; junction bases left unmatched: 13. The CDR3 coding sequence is TGTGCCAGCAGTGAATATACCGGACAGGGGAGGAAGAGTAATCAGCCCCAGCATTTT. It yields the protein CASSEYTGQGRKSNQPQHF.

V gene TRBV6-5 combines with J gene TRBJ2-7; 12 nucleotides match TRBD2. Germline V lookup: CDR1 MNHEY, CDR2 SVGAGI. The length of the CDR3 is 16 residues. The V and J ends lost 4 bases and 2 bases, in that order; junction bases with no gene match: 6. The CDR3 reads CASSLTSGSPTYEQYF. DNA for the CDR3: TGTGCCAGCAGTTTGACTAGCGGGAGCCCGACCTACGAGCAGTACTTC.

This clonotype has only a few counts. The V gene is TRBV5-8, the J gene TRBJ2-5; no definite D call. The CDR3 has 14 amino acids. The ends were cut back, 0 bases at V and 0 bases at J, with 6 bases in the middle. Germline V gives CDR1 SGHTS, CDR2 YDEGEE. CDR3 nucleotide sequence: TGTGCCAGCAGCTTGGCCGCAAACCAAGAGACCCAGTACTTC. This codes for CASSLAANQETQYF. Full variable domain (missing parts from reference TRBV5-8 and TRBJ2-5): EAGVTQSPTHLIKTRGQQATLRCSPISGHTSVYWYQQALGLGLQFLLWYDEGEERNRGNFPPRFSGRQFPNYSSELNVNALELEDSALYLCASSLAANQETQYFGPGTRLLVL.

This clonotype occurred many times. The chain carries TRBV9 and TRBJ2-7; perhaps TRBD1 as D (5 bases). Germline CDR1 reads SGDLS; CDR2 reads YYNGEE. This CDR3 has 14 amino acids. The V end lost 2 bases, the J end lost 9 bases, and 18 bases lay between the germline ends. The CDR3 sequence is CASSVGPNSIPQYF. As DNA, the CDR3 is TGTGCCAGCAGCGTGGGGCCAAACAGCATTCCGCAGTACTTC.

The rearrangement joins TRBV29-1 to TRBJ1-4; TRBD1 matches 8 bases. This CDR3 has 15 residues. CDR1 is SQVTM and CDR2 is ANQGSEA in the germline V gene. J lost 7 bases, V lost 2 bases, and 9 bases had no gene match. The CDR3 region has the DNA TGCAGCGTTGAAAAGGCGGACAGGGCGCGTGAAAAACTGTTTTTT. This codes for CSVEKADRAREKLFF.

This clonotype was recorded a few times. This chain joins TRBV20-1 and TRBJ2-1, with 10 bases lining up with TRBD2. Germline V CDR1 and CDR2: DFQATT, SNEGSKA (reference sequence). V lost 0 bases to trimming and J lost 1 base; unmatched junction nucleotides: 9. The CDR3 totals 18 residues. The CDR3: CSARDPAGGPGSYNEQFF. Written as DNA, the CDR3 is TGCAGTGCTAGAGACCCAGCGGGAGGGCCTGGGTCCTACAATGAGCAGTTCTTC.

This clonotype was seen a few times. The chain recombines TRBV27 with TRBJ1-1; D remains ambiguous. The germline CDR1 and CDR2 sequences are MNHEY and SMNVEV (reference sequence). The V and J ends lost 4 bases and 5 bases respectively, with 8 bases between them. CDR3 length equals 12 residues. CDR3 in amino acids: CASSSISTEAFF. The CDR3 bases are TGTGCCAGCAGTTCCATCTCTACTGAAGCTTTCTTT.

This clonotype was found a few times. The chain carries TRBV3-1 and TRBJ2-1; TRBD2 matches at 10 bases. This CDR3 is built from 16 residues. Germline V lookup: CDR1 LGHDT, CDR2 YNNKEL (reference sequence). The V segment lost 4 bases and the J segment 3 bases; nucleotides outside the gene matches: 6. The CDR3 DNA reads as TGTGCCAGCAGCCCCCTGACTAGCGGGCGCTACAATGAGCAGTTCTTC. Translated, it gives CASSPLTSGRYNEQFF.

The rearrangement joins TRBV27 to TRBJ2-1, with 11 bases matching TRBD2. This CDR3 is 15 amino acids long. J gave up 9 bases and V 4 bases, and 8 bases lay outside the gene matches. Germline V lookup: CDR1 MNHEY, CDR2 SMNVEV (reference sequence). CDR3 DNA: TGTGCCAGCAGTTCCCTAGCGGGAGGCTTCCGTGAGCAGTTCTTC. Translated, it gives CASSSLAGGFREQFF.

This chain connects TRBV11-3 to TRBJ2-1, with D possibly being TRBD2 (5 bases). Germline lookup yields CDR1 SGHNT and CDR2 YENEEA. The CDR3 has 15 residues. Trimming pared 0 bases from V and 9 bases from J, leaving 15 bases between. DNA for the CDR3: TGTGCCAGCAGCTTAGAACCCTGGAGGCCGAGTGAGCAGTTCTTC. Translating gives CASSLEPWRPSEQFF.

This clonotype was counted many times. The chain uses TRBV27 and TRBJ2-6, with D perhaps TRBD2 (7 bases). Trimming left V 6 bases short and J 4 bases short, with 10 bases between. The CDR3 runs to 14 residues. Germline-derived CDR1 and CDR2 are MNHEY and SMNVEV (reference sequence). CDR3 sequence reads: CASSGGLGANVLTF. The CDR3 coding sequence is TGTGCCAGCAGCGGGGGGCTCGGGGCCAACGTCCTGACTTTC. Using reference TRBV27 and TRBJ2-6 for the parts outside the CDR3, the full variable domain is EAQVTQNPRYLITVTGKKLTVTCSQNMNHEYMSWYRQDPGLGLRQIYYSMNVEVTDKGDVPEGYKVSRKEKRNFPLILESPSPNQTSLYFCASSGGLGANVLTFGAGSRLTVL.

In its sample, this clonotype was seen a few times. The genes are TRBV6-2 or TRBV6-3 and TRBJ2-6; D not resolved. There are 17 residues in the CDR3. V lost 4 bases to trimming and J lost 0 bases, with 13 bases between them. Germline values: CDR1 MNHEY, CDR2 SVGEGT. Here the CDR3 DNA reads TGTGCCAGCAGTTTGCTTTTTAAAGGCTCTGGGGCCAACGTCCTGACTTTC. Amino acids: CASSLLFKGSGANVLTF.